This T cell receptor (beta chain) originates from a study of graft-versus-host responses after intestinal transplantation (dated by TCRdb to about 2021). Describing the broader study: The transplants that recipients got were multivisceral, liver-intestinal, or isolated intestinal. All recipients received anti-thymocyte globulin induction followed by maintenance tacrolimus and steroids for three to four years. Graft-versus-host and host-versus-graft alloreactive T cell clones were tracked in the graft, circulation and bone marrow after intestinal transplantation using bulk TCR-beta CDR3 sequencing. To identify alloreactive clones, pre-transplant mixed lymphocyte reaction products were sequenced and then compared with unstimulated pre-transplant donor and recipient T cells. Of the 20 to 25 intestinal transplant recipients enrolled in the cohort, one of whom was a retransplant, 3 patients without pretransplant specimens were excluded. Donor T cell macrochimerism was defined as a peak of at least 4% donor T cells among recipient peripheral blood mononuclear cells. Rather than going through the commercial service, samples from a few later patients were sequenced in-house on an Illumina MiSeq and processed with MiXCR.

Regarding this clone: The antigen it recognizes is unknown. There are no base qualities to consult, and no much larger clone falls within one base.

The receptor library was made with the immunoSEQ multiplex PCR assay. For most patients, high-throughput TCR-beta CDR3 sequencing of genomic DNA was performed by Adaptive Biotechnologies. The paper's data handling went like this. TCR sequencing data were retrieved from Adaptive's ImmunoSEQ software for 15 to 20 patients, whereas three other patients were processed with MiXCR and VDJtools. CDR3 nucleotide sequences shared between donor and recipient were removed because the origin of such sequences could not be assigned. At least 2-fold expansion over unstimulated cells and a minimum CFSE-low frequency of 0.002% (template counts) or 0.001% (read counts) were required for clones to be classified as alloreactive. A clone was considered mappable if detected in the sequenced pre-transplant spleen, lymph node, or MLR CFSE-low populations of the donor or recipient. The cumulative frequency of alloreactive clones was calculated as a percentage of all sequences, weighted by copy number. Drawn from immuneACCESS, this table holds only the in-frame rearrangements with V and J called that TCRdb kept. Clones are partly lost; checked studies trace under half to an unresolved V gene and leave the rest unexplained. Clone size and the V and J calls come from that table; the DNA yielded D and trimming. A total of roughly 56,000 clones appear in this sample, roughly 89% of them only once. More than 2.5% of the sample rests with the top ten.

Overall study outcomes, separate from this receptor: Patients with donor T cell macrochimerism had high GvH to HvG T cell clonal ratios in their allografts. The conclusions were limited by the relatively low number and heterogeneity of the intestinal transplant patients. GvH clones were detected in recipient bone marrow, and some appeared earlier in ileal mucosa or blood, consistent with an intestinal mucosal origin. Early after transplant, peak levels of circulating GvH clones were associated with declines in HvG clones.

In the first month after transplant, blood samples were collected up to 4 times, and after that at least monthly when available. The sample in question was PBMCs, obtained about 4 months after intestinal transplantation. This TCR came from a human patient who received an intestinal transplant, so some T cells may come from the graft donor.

The CDR3 protein is CASSPQTSGGLDTQYF. The DNA reads as follows: TGTGCCAGCAGCCCGCAGACTAGCGGGGGCTTAGATACGCAGTATTTT. This receptor chain uses TRBV9 and TRBJ2-3, and TRBD2 aligns with 12 junction nucleotides. At the junction V is shortened by 4 bases and J by 5 bases; bases outside the gene matches: 8. The germline V gene encodes CDR1 SGDLS and CDR2 YYNGEE. The CDR3 sequence holds 16 residues, the cysteine and phenylalanine included. Left in the record is the CDR3 DNA by itself, 48 bases read in frame from the first base.